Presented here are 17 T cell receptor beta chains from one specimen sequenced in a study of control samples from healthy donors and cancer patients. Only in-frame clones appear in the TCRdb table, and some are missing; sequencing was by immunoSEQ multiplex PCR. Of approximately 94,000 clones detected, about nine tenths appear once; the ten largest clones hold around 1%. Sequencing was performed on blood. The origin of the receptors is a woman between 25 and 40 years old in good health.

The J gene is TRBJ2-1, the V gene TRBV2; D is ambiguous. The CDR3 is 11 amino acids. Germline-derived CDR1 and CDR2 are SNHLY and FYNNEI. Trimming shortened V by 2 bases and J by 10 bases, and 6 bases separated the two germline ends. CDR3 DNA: TGTGCCAGCAGTGAATTCGGGGAGCAGTTCTTC. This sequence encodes CASSEFGEQFF.

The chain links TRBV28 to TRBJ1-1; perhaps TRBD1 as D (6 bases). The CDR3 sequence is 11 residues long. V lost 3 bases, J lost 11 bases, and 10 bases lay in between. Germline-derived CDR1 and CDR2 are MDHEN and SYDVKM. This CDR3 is CASSFEGGAFF. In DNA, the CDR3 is TGTGCCAGCAGTTTCGAAGGGGGGGCTTTCTTT.

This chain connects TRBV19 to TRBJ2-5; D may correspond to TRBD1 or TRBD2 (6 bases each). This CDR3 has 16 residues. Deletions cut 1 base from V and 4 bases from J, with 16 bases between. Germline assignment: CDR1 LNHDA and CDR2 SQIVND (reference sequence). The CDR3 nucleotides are TGTGCCAGTAGTATAGGCAGGGGAGGTCTATTAGAGACCCAGTACTTC. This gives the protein CASSIGRGGLLETQYF.

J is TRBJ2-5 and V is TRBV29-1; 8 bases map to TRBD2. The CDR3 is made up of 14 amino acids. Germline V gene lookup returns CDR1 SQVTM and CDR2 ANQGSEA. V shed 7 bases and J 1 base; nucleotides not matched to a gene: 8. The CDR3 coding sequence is TGCAGCGGGGGGAGCGGGAGAGGCCAAGAGACCCAGTACTTC. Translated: CSGGSGRGQETQYF.

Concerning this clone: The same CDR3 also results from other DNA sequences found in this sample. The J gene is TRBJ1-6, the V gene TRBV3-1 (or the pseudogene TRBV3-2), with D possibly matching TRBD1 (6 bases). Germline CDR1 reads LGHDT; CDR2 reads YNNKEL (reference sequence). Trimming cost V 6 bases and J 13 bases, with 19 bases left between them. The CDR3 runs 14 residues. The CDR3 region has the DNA TGTGCCAGCAGAGATCGACAGGCTCTAGCCCCCCTCCACTTT. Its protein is CASRDRQALAPLHF.

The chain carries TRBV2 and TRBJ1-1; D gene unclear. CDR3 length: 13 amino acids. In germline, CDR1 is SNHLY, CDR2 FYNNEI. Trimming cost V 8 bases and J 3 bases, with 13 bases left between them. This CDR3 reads CASLRVGDTEAFF. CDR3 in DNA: TGTGCCAGCCTTAGGGTCGGAGACACTGAAGCTTTCTTT.

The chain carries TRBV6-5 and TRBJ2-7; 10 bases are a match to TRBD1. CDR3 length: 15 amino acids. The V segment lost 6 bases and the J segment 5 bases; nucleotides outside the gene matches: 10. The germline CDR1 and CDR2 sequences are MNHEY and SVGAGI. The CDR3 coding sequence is TGTGCCAGCAGAAGCACGGGACAGGGGCCCCACGAGCAGTACTTC. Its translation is CASRSTGQGPHEQYF.

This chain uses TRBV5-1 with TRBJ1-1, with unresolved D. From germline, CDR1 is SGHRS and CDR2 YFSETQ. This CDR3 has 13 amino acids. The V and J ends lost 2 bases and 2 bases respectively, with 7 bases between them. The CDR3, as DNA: TGCGCCAGCAGCTTATCCGTTAACACTGAAGCTTTCTTT. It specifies CASSLSVNTEAFF. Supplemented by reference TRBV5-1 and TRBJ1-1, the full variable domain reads KAGVTQTPRYLIKTRGQQVTLSCSPISGHRSVSWYQQTPGQGLQFLFEYFSETQRNKGNFPGRFSGRQFSNSRSEMNVSTLELGDSALYLCASSLSVNTEAFFGQGTRLTVV.

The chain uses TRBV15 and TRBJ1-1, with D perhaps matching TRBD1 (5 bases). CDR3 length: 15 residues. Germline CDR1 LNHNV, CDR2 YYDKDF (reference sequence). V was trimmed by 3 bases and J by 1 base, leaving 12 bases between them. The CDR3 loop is CATSSRLGQNTEAFF. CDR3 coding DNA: TGTGCCACCAGCAGCCGATTGGGGCAGAACACTGAAGCTTTCTTT.

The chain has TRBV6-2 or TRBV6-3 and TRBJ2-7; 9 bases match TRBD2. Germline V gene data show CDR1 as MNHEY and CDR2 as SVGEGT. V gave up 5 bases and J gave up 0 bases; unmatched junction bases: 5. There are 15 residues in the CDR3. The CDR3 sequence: CASSNGGGGSYEQYF. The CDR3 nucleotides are TGTGCCAGCAGTAACGGCGGGGGGGGCTCCTACGAGCAGTACTTC.

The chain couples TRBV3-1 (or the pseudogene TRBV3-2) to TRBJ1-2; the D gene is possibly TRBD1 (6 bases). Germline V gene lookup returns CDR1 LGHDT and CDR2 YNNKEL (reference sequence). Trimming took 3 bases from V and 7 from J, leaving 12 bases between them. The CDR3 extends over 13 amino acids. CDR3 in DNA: TGTGCCAGCAGCCAGACCAGGGGCGGTGGCTACACCTTC. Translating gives CASSQTRGGGYTF.

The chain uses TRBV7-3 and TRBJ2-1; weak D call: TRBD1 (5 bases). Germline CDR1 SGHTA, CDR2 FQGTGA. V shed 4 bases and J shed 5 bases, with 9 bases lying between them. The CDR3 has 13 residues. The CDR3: CASSSDNNNEQFF. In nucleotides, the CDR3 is TGTGCCAGCAGCTCGGACAATAACAATGAGCAGTTCTTC.

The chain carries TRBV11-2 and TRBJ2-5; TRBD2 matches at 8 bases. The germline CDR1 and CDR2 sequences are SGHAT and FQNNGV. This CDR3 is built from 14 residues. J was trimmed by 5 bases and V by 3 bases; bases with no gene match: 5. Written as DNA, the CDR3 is TGTGCCAGCAGCTTGGGACTAGTCGGCGAGACCCAGTACTTC. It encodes CASSLGLVGETQYF.

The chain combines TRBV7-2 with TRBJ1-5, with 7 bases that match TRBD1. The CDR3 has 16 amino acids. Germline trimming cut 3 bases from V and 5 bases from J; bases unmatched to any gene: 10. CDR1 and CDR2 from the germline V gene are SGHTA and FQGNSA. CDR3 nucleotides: TGTGCCAGCAGCTTCGAAGGGGGCTTTGCGGATCAGCCCCAGCATTTT. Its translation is CASSFEGGFADQPQHF.

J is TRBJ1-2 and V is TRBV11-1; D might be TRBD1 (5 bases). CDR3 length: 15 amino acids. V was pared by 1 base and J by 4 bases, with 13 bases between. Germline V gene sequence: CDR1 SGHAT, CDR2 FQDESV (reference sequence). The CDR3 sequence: CASSLGQSISYGYTF. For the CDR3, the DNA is TGTGCCAGCAGCTTAGGACAGAGCATATCCTATGGCTACACCTTC.

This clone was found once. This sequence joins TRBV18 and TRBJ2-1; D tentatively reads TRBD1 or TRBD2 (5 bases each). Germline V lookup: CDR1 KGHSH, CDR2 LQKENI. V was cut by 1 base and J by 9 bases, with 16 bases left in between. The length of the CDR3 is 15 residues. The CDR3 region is CASSPQTLGVVEQFF. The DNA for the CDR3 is TGTGCCAGCTCACCACAAACATTGGGGGTAGTTGAGCAGTTCTTC.

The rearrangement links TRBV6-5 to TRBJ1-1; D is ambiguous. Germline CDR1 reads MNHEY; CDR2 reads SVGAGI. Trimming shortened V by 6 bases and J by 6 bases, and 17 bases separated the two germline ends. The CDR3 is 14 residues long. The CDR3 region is CASRSMIGHAEAFF. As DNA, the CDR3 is TGTGCCAGCAGGTCCATGATAGGGCACGCTGAAGCTTTCTTT.